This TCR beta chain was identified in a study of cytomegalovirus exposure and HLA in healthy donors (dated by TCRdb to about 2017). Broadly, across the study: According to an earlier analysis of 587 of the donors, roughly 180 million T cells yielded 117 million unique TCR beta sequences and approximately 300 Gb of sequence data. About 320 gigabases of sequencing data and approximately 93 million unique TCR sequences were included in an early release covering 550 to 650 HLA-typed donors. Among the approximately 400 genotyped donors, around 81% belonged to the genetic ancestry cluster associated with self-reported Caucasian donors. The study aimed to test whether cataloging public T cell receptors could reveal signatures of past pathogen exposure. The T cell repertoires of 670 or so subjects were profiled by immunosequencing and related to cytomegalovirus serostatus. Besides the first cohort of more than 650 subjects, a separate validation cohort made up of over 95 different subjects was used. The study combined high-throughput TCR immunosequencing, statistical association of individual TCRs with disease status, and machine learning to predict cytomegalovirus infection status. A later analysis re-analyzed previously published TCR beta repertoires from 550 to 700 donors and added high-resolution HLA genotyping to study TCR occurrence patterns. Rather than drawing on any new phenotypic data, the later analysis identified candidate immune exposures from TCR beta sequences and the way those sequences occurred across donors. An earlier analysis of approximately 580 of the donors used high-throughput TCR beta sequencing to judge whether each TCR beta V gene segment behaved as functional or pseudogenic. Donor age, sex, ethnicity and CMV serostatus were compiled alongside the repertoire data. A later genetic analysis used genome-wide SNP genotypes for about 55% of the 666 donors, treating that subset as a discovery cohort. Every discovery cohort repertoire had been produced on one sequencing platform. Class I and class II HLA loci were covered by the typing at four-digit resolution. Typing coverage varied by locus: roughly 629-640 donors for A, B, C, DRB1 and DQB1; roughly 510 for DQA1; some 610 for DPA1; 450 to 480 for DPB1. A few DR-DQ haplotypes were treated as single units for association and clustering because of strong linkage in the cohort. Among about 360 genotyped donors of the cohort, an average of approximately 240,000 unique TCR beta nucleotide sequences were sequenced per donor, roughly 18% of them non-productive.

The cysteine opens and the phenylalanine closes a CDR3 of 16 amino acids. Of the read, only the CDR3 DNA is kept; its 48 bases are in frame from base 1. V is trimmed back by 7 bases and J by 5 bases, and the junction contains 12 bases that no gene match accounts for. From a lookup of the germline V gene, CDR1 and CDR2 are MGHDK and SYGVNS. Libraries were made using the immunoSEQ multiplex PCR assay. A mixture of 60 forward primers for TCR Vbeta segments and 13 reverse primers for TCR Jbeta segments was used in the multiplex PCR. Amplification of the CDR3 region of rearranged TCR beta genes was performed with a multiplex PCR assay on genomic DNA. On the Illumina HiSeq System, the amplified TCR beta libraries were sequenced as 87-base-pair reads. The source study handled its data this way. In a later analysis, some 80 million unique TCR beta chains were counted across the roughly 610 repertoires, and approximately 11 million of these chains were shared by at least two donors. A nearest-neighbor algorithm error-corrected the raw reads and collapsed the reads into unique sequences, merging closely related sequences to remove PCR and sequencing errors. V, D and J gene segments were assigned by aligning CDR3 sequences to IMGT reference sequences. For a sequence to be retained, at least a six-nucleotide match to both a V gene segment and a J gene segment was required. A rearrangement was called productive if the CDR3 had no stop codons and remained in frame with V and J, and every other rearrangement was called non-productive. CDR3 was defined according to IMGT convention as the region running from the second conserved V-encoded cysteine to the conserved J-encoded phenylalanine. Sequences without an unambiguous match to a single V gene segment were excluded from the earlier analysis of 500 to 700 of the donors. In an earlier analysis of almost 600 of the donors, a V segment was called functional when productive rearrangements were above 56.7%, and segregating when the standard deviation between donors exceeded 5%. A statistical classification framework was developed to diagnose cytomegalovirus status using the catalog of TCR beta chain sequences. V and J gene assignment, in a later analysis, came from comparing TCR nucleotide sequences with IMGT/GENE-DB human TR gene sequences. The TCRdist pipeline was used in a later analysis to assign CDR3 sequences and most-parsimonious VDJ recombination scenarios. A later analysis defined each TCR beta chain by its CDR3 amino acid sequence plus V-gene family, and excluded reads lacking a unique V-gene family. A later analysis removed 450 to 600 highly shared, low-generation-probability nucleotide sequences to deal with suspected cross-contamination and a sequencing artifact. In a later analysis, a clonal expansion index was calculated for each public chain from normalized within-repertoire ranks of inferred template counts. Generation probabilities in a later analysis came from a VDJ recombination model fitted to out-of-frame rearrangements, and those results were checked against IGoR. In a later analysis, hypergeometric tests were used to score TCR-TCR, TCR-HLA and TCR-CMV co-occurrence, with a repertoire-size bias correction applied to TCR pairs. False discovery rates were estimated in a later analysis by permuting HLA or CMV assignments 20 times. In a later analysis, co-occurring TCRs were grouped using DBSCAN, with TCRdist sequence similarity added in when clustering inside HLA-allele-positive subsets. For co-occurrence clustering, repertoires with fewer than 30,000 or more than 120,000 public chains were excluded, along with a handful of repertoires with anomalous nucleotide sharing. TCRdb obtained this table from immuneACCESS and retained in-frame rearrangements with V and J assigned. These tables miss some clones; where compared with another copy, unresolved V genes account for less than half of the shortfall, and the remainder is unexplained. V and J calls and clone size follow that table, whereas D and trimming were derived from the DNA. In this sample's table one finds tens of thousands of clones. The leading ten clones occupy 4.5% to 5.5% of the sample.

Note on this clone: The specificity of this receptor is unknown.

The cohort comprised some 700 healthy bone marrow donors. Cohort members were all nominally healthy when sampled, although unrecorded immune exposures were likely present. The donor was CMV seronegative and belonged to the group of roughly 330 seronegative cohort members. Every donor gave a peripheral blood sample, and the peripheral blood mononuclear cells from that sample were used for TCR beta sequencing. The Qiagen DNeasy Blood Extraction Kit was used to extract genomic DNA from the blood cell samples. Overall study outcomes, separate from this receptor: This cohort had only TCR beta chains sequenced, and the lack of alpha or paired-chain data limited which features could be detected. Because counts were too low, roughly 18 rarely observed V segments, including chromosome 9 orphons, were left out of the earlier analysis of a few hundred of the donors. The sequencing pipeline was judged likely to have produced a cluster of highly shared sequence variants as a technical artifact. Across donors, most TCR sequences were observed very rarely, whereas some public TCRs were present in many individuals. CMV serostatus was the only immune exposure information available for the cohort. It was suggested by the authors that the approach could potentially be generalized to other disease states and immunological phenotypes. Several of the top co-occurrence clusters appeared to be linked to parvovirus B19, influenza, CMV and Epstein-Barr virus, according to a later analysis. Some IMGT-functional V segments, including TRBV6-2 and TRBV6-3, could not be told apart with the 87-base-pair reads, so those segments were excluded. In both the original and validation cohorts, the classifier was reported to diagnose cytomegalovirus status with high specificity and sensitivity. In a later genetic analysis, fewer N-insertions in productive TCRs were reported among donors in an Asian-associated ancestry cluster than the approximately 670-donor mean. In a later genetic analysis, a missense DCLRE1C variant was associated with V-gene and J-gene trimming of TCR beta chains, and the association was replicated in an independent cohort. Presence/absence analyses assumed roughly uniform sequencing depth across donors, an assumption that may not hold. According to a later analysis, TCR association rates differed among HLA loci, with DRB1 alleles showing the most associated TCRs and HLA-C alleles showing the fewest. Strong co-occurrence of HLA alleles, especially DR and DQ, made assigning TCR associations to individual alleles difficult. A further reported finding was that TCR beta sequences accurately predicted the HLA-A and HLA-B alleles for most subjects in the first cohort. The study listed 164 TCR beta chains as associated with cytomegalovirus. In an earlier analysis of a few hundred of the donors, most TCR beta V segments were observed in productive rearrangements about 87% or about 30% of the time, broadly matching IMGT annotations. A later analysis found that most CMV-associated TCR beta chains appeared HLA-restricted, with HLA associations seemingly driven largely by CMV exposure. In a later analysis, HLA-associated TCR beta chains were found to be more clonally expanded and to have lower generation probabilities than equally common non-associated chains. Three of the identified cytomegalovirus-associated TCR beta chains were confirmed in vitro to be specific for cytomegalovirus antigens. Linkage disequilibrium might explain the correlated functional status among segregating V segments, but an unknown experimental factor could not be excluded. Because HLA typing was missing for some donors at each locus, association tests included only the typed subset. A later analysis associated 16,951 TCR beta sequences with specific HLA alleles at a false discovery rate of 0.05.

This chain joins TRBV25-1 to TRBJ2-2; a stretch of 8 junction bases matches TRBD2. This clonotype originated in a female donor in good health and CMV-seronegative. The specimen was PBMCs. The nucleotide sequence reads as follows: TGTGCCAGCATGGAGCAGTGGGCGGGGGGTACCGGGGAGCTGTTTTTT. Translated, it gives CASMEQWAGGTGELFF. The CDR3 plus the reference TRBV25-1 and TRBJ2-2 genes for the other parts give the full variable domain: EADIYQTPRYLVIGTGKKITLECSQTMGHDKMYWYQQDPGMELHLIHYSYGVNSTEKGDLSSESTVSRIRTEHFPLTLESARPSHTSQYLCASMEQWAGGTGELFFGEGSRLTVL.